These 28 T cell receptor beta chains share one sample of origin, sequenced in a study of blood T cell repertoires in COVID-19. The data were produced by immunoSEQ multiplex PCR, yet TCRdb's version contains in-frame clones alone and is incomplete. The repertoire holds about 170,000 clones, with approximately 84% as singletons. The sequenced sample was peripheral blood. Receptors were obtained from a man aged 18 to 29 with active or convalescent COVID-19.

The CDR3 reads CASSPSTSGGAREQFF. The CDR3 bases are TGCGCCAGCAGCCCTTCGACTAGCGGGGGGGCTCGGGAGCAGTTCTTC. The chain uses TRBV10-2 and TRBJ2-1, with 14 bases identical to TRBD2. The V and J ends lost 6 bases and 10 bases, in that order; junction bases with no gene match: 11. From germline, CDR1 is WSHSY and CDR2 SAAADI. The CDR3 is 16 amino acids.

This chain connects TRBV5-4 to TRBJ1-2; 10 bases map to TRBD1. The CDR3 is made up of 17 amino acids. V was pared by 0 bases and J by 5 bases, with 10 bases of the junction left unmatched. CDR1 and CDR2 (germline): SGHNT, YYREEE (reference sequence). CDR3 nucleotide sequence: TGTGCCAGCAGCTTGGAGTTGGTGGACAGGGGGTCATATGGCTACACCTTC. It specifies CASSLELVDRGSYGYTF.

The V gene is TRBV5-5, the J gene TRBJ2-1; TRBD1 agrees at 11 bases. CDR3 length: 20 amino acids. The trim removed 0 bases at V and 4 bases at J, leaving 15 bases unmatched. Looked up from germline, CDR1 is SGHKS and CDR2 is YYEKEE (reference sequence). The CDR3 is CASSLVYRGPGTGGYNEQFF. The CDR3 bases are TGTGCCAGCAGCTTGGTATACAGGGGACCCGGGACAGGGGGATACAATGAGCAGTTCTTC.

The CDR3 loop reads CASSSGLAGVEQYF. The CDR3 nucleotides read TGTGCCAGCAGCTCCGGACTAGCGGGGGTGGAGCAGTACTTC. J is TRBJ2-7 and V is TRBV5-6; TRBD2 aligns across 13 bases. Per the germline V gene, CDR1 is SGHDT and CDR2 is YYEEEE. Germline trimming cut 3 bases from V and 7 bases from J; bases unmatched to any gene: 4. The length of the CDR3 is 14 residues.

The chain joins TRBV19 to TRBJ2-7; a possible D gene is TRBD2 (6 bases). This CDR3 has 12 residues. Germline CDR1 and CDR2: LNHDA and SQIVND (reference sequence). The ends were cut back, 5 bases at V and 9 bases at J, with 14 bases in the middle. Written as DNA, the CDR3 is TGTGCCAGTAGTCCCGGGGGTAGTTTGCAGTACTTC. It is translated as CASSPGGSLQYF.

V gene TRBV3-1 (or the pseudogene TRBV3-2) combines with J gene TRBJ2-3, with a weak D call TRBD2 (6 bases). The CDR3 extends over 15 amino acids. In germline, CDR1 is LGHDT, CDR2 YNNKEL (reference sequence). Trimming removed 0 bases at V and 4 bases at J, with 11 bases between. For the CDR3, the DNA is TGTGCCAGCAGCCAAGATTCGGGGACTTCAGATACGCAGTATTTT. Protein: CASSQDSGTSDTQYF.

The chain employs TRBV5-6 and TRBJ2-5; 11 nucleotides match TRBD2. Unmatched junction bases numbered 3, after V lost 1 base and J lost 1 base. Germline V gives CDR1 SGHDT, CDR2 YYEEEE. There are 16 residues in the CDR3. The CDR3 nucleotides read TGTGCCAGCAGCTTGTTACTAGCGGGGGCCCAAGAGACCCAGTACTTC. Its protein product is CASSLLLAGAQETQYF.

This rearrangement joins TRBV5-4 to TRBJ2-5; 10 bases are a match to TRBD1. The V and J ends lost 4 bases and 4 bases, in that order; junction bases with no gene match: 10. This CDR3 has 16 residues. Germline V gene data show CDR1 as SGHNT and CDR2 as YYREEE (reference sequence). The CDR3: CASSLQDRGLGETQYF. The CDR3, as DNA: TGTGCCAGCAGCCTACAAGACAGGGGGCTTGGAGAGACCCAGTACTTC.

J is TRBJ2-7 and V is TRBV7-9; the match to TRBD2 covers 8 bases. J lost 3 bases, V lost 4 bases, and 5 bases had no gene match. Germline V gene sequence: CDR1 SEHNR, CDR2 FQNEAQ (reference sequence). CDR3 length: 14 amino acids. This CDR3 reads CASSSPGGGYEQYF. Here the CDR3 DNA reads TGTGCCAGCAGCTCCCCGGGGGGGGGCTACGAGCAGTACTTC.

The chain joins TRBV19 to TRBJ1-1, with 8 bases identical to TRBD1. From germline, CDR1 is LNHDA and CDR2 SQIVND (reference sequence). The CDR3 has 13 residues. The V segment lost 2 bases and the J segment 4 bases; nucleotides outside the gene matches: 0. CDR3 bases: TGTGCCAGTAGTATACAGGGGGCCACTGAAGCTTTCTTT. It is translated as CASSIQGATEAFF. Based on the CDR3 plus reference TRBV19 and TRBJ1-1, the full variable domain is DGGITQSPKYLFRKEGQNVTLSCEQNLNHDAMYWYRQDPGQGLRLIYYSQIVNDFQKGDIAEGYSVSREKKESFPLTVTSAQKNPTAFYLCASSIQGATEAFFGQGTRLTVV.

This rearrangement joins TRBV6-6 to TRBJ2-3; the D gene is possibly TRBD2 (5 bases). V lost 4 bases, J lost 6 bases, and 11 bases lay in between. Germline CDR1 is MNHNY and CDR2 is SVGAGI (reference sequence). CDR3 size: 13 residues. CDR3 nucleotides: TGTGCCAGCAGTTCCACGGACTGGGATACGCAGTATTTT. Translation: CASSSTDWDTQYF.

As DNA, the CDR3 is TGTGCCACCAGCAGAGATCCCCCAGGGAAGAACACTGAAGCTTTCTTT. Encoded protein: CATSRDPPGKNTEAFF. This rearrangement joins TRBV15 to TRBJ1-1; possibly TRBD1 for D (5 bases). V shed 0 bases and J shed 1 base, with 12 bases lying between them. This CDR3 is built from 16 residues. Germline V gene data show CDR1 as LNHNV and CDR2 as YYDKDF (reference sequence).

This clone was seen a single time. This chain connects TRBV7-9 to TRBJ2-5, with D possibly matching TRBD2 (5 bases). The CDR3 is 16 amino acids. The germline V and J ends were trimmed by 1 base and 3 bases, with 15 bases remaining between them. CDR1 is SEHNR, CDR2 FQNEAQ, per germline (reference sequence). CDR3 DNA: TGTGCCAGCAGCTTAGTCTTGAGGGCAGACAAAGAGACCCAGTACTTC. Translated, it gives CASSLVLRADKETQYF.

The CDR3 DNA sequence: TGTGCCAGTAGTGCCCGTCCACAGGGAAAAACGAACACTGAAGCTTTCTTT. Translated, it gives CASSARPQGKTNTEAFF. The rearrangement uses TRBV19 and TRBJ1-1, with D maybe TRBD1 (6 bases). V was trimmed by 5 bases and J by 1 base, leaving 20 bases between them. Per the germline V gene, CDR1 is LNHDA and CDR2 is SQIVND (reference sequence). The CDR3 has 17 amino acids. Drawing the rest from reference TRBV19 and TRBJ1-1, the complete variable domain is DGGITQSPKYLFRKEGQNVTLSCEQNLNHDAMYWYRQDPGQGLRLIYYSQIVNDFQKGDIAEGYSVSREKKESFPLTVTSAQKNPTAFYLCASSARPQGKTNTEAFFGQGTRLTVV.

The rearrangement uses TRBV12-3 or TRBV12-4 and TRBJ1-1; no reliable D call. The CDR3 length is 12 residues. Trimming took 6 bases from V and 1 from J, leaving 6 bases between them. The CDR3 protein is CASRARNTEAFF. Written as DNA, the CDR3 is TGTGCCAGCAGGGCACGGAACACTGAAGCTTTCTTT.

The CDR3 region has the DNA TGTGCCAGCAGCTTTAGCGGGAGTCCTTACAATGAGCAGTTCTTC. Protein sequence: CASSFSGSPYNEQFF. The chain couples TRBV5-4 to TRBJ2-1, with 9 bases identical to TRBD2. Germline CDR1 and CDR2: SGHNT and YYREEE (reference sequence). The ends lost 2 bases at V and 4 bases at J; junction bases unmatched: 4. This CDR3 comprises 15 residues.

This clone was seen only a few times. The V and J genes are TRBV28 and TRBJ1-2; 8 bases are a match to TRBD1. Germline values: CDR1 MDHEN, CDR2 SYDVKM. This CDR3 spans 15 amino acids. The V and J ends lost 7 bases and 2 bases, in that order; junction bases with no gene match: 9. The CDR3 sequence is CASIQAGGLNYGYTF. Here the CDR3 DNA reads TGTGCCAGCATACAGGCAGGGGGCTTGAACTATGGCTACACCTTC.

The CDR3 spells CSAELADTQYF. The CDR3 coding sequence is TGCAGTGCTGAATTAGCAGATACGCAGTATTTT. V usage is TRBV20-1 and J usage is TRBJ2-3; D call uncertain. Per the germline V gene, CDR1 is DFQATT and CDR2 is SNEGSKA (reference sequence). The V gene lost 5 bases and the J gene lost 4 bases, with 7 bases spanning the gap. The length of the CDR3 is 11 residues.

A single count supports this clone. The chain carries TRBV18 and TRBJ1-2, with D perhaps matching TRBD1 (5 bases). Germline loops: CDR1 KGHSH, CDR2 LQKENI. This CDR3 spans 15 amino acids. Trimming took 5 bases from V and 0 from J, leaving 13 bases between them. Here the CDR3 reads CASSVGGGANYGYTF. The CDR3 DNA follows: TGTGCCAGCTCAGTCGGGGGAGGAGCTAACTATGGCTACACCTTC.

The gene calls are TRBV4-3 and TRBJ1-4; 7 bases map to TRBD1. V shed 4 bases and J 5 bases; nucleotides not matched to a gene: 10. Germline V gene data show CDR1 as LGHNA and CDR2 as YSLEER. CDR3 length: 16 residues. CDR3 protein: CASSRDKGTANEKLFF. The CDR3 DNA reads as TGCGCCAGCAGCCGGGATAAAGGGACAGCAAATGAAAAACTGTTTTTT.

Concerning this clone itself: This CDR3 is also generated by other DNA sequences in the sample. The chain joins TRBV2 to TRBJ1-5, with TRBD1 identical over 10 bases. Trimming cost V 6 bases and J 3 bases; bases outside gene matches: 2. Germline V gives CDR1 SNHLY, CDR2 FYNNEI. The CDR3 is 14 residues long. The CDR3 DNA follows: TGTGCCAGCAGCCGACAGGGGGCCAATCAGCCCCAGCATTTT. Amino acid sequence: CASSRQGANQPQHF.

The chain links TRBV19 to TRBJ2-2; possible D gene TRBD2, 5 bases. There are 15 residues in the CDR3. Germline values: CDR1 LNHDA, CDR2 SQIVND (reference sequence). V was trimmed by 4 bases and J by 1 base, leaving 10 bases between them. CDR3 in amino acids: CASSTARGNTGELFF. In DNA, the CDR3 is TGTGCCAGTAGTACCGCTCGGGGGAACACCGGGGAGCTGTTTTTT. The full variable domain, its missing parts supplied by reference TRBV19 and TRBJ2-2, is DGGITQSPKYLFRKEGQNVTLSCEQNLNHDAMYWYRQDPGQGLRLIYYSQIVNDFQKGDIAEGYSVSREKKESFPLTVTSAQKNPTAFYLCASSTARGNTGELFFGEGSRLTVL.

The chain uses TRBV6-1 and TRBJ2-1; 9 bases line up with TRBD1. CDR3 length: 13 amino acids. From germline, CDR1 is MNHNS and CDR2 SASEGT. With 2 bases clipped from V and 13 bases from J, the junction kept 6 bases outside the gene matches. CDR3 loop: CASSEITDRGQFF. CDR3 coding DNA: TGTGCCAGCAGTGAAATTACGGACAGGGGACAGTTCTTC.

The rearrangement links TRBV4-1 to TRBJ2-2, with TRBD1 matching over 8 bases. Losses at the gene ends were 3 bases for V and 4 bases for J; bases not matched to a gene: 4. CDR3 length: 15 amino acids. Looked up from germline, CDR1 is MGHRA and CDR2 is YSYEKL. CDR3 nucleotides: TGCGCCAGCAGCCAGGACAGGGAGGCCACCGGGGAGCTGTTTTTT. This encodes CASSQDREATGELFF.

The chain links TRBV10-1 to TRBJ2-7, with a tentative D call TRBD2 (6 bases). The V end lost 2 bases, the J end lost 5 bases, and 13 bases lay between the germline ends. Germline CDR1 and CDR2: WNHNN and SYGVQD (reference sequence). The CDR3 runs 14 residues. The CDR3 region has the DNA TGCGCCAGCAGTGAGCGGGAGAGGAGTAACGAGCAGTACTTC. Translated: CASSERERSNEQYF.

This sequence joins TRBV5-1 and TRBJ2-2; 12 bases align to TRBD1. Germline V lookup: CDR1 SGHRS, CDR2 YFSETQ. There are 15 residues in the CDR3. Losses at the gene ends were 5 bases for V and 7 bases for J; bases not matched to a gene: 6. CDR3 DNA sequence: TGCGCCAGCAGTAGGGACAGGGGGCCGAGCGGGGAGCTGTTTTTT. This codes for CASSRDRGPSGELFF.

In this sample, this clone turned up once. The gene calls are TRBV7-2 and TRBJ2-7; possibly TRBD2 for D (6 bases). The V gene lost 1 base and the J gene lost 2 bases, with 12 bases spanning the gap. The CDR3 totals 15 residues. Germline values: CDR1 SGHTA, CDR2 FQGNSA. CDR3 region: CASSLVAGPTYEQYF. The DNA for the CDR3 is TGTGCCAGCAGCTTAGTCGCGGGGCCCACCTACGAGCAGTACTTC.

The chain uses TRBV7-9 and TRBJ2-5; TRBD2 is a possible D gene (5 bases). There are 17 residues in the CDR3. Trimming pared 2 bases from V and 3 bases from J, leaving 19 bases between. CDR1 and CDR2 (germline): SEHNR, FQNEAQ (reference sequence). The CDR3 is CASSLWLSSFGEETQYF. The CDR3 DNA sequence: TGTGCCAGCAGCTTATGGCTCTCTAGCTTTGGGGAAGAGACCCAGTACTTC.